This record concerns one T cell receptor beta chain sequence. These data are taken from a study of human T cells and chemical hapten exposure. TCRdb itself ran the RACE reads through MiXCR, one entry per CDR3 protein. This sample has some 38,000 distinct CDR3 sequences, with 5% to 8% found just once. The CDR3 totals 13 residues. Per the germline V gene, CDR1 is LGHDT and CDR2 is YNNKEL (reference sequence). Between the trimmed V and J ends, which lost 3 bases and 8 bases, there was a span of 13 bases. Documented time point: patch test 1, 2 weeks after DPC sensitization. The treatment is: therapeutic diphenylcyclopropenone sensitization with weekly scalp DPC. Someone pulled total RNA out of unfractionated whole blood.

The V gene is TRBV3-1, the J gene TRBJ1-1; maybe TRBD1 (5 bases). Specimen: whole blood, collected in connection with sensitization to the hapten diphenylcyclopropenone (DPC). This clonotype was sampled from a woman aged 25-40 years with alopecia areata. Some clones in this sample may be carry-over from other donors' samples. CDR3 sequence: CASSQGTQMEAFF. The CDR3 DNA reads TGTGCCAGCAGCCAGGGGACCCAGATGGAAGCTTTCTTT.